The 22 T cell receptor beta chains given below trace back to one sample, sequenced in a study of CD8 T cells in Susac syndrome. A quantity of about 0.5 to 1 ug RNA underwent reverse transcription using random hexamers. TCRdb processed the immunoSEQ multiplex PCR reads anew with MiXCR; each CDR3 protein has one entry. The table records under 550,000 distinct CDR3 sequences, more than 80% of them present only once. Material for sequencing was CD8+ T cells from PBMCs. The source is a human donor with multiple sclerosis.

The V gene is TRBV20-1, the J gene TRBJ1-1; D gene ambiguous. This CDR3 spans 12 amino acids. The V end lost 0 bases, the J end lost 3 bases, and 5 bases lay between the germline ends. Germline values: CDR1 DFQATT, CDR2 SNEGSKA (reference sequence). The CDR3 here is CSARDLDTEAFF. In DNA, the CDR3 is TGCAGTGCTAGAGATTTGGACACTGAAGCTTTCTTT.

V gene TRBV3-1 combines with J gene TRBJ1-4; the D is unclear. Trimming removed 0 bases from V and 4 bases from J, with 9 bases in between. The CDR3 consists of 15 residues. Germline CDR1 LGHDT, CDR2 YNNKEL (reference sequence). The chain's CDR3 is CASSQDVGINEKLFF. In nucleotides, the CDR3 is TGTGCCAGCAGCCAAGACGTAGGGATTAATGAAAAACTGTTTTTT.

This chain joins TRBV15 and TRBJ1-1, with D possibly being TRBD1 (6 bases). CDR1 and CDR2 from the germline V gene are LNHNV and YYDKDF (reference sequence). CDR3 length: 15 residues. V was trimmed by 2 bases and J by 4 bases, leaving 14 bases between them. The CDR3 reads CATSRPRDIFTEAFF. The DNA for the CDR3 is TGTGCCACCAGCAGACCCAGGGACATTTTCACTGAAGCTTTCTTT.

This clonotype was observed once. CDR3 DNA sequence: TGTGCCAGCAGCCACGGACAGGCCACCGGGGAGCTGTTTTTT. Encoded protein: CASSHGQATGELFF. The chain recombines TRBV5-6 with TRBJ2-2; TRBD1 aligns across 7 bases. Trimming removed 4 bases from V and 4 bases from J; junction bases left unmatched: 4. This CDR3 has 14 amino acids. Looked up from germline, CDR1 is SGHDT and CDR2 is YYEEEE.

This rearrangement joins TRBV11-2 to TRBJ2-1; 10 bases map to TRBD2. V dropped 2 bases and J dropped 10; count of bases not matched to a gene: 11. CDR1 is SGHAT and CDR2 is FQNNGV in the germline V gene. The CDR3 sequence is 16 residues long. Written as DNA, the CDR3 is TGTGCCAGCAGCTTACCTCTAGCGGGGGCCTTATTCGAGCAGTTCTTC. This translates into CASSLPLAGALFEQFF.

The chain recombines TRBV6-5 with TRBJ2-6; D may be TRBD2 (6 bases). The CDR3 loop spans 19 amino acids. CDR1 and CDR2 (germline): MNHEY, SVGAGI. V lost 4 bases and J lost 1, with 20 bases in between. The CDR3 is CASSWVVALGGSGANVLTF. The CDR3 DNA reads as TGTGCCAGCAGTTGGGTCGTTGCGCTCGGGGGTTCTGGGGCCAACGTCCTGACTTTC.

V gene TRBV7-8 combines with J gene TRBJ2-7; D gene ambiguous. The CDR3 is 14 amino acids. Germline assignment: CDR1 SGHVS and CDR2 FQNEAQ. V dropped 1 base and J dropped 5 bases, with 12 bases sitting between them. CDR3 in amino acids: CASSLVGYADEQYF. The DNA of the CDR3 is TGTGCCAGCAGCTTAGTCGGCTATGCGGACGAGCAGTACTTC.

The rearrangement links TRBV7-8 to TRBJ2-7, with no clear D. The germline V and J ends were trimmed by 1 base and 0 bases, with 7 bases remaining between them. Per the germline V gene, CDR1 is SGHVS and CDR2 is FQNEAQ. The CDR3 totals 14 residues. CDR3 sequence: CASSLVVNSYEQYF. CDR3 sequence (DNA): TGTGCCAGCAGCTTAGTAGTGAACTCCTACGAGCAGTACTTC.

This clonotype was counted between two and nine times. J is TRBJ2-1 and V is TRBV12-3 or TRBV12-4; the match to TRBD1 covers 7 bases. There are 12 residues in the CDR3. J gave up 9 bases and V 5 bases, and 4 bases lay outside the gene matches. The CDR3 DNA is TGTGCCAGCAGTGATTACAGGGGTGAGCAGTTCTTC. Translating gives CASSDYRGEQFF.

This clonotype was recorded only once. The rearrangement uses TRBV25-1 and TRBJ2-1, with 8 bases lining up with TRBD1. The CDR3 sequence is 17 residues long. Germline lookup yields CDR1 MGHDK and CDR2 SYGVNS. With 3 bases clipped from V and 2 bases from J, the junction kept 9 bases outside the gene matches. CDR3: CASSDSPRGRTYNEQFF. CDR3 bases: TGTGCCAGCAGTGACTCACCCAGGGGGCGTACCTACAATGAGCAGTTCTTC. Complete variable domain (other parts from reference TRBV25-1 and TRBJ2-1): EADIYQTPRYLVIGTGKKITLECSQTMGHDKMYWYQQDPGMELHLIHYSYGVNSTEKGDLSSESTVSRIRTEHFPLTLESARPSHTSQYLCASSDSPRGRTYNEQFFGPGTRLTVL.

The V call is TRBV30, the J call TRBJ2-1; the match to TRBD2 covers 9 bases. The CDR3 contains 14 residues. In germline, CDR1 is GTSNPN, CDR2 SVGIG (reference sequence). After removal of 2 bases from V and 5 bases from J, the junction contained 4 bases not matched to a gene. In DNA, the CDR3 is TGTGCCTGGAGTTGGCTAGCGGGGAACAATGAGCAGTTCTTC. Amino acid sequence: CAWSWLAGNNEQFF.

This chain uses TRBV28 with TRBJ2-3; weak D call: TRBD1 (6 bases). This CDR3 contains 16 residues. The germline V and J ends were trimmed by 3 bases and 4 bases, with 17 bases remaining between them. Germline assignment: CDR1 MDHEN and CDR2 SYDVKM. CDR3 nucleotide sequence: TGTGCCAGCAGTTTCATCGGTCTTTCAGGGGCAGATACGCAGTATTTT. Encoded protein: CASSFIGLSGADTQYF.

The chain combines TRBV14 with TRBJ2-1, with 9 bases lining up with TRBD2. V dropped 1 base and J dropped 4; count of bases not matched to a gene: 11. CDR3 size: 18 residues. CDR1 SGHDN and CDR2 FVKESK come from the germline V gene. CDR3 region: CASSQGLTSGIPYNEQFF. The CDR3 nucleotides read TGTGCCAGCAGCCAAGGTCTGACTAGCGGTATACCTTACAATGAGCAGTTCTTC.

This rearrangement joins TRBV7-9 to TRBJ2-3; D not certain. The CDR3 length is 16 residues. Deletions cut 2 bases from V and 3 bases from J, with 15 bases between. Looked up from germline, CDR1 is SEHNR and CDR2 is FQNEAQ (reference sequence). The CDR3 loop reads CASSLRPLRWTDTQYF. DNA for the CDR3: TGTGCCAGCAGCTTACGCCCCCTCAGATGGACAGATACGCAGTATTTT.

This clonotype was seen just once. This chain uses TRBV7-9 with TRBJ2-2; 7 bases align to TRBD1. Germline assignment: CDR1 SEHNR and CDR2 FQNEAQ (reference sequence). J was trimmed by 0 bases and V by 3 bases; bases with no gene match: 4. The CDR3 runs 16 residues. CDR3 coding DNA: TGTGCCAGCAGCTTTATAGGGACAGCGAACACCGGGGAGCTGTTTTTT. Translating it yields CASSFIGTANTGELFF.

The chain is built from TRBV5-1 and TRBJ2-7, with 11 nucleotides matching TRBD2. In germline, CDR1 is SGHRS, CDR2 YFSETQ. There are 17 residues in the CDR3. After removal of 2 bases from V and 5 bases from J, the junction contained 12 bases not matched to a gene. For the CDR3, the DNA is TGCGCCAGCAGCTTCATGCAGACTAGCGGGAATTTCCACGAGCAGTACTTC. Its protein is CASSFMQTSGNFHEQYF.

The V and J genes are TRBV5-1 and TRBJ2-7; 11 nucleotides line up with TRBD1. Looked up from germline, CDR1 is SGHRS and CDR2 is YFSETQ. Unmatched junction bases numbered 4, after V lost 4 bases and J lost 4 bases. The CDR3 extends over 14 amino acids. The CDR3 bases are TGCGCCAGCAGCGTCGGGACAGGGGGATACGAGCAGTACTTC. Translation gives CASSVGTGGYEQYF.

The chain links TRBV10-3 to TRBJ2-7; D is possibly TRBD1 (6 bases). Trimming cost V 6 bases and J 1 base, with 10 bases left between them. Germline V gives CDR1 ENHRY, CDR2 SYGVKD. This CDR3 has 13 amino acids. The CDR3 region has the DNA TGTGCCATCAGAACCGGGACATCCTACGAGCAGTACTTC. Its protein is CAIRTGTSYEQYF.

The CDR3, as DNA: TGTGCCAGCAGCGACCGTAGGGACAGGGTGTGGTCCGGGGAGCTGTTTTTT. Encoded protein: CASSDRRDRVWSGELFF. V usage is TRBV6-1 and J usage is TRBJ2-2, with TRBD1 matching 9 bases. Germline trimming cut 6 bases from V and 6 bases from J; bases unmatched to any gene: 14. This CDR3 has 17 residues. Germline V gives CDR1 MNHNS, CDR2 SASEGT.

The chain uses TRBV30 and TRBJ1-2; 9 bases agree with TRBD1. This CDR3 comprises 15 residues. The trim removed 0 bases at V and 4 bases at J, leaving 6 bases unmatched. CDR1 is GTSNPN, CDR2 SVGIG, per germline (reference sequence). The CDR3 here is CAWSVRTGVTYGYTF. As DNA, the CDR3 is TGTGCCTGGAGTGTAAGGACAGGGGTCACCTATGGCTACACCTTC.

The rearrangement links TRBV10-3 to TRBJ1-1, with TRBD1 matching 7 bases. The CDR3 spans 12 residues. The V and J ends lost 3 bases and 7 bases, in that order; junction bases with no gene match: 2. Germline CDR1 is ENHRY and CDR2 is SYGVKD. Here the CDR3 reads CAISERQGEAFF. Written as DNA, the CDR3 is TGTGCCATCAGTGAACGACAGGGTGAAGCTTTCTTT.

This chain links TRBV28 with TRBJ2-7; the match to TRBD2 covers 8 bases. The length of the CDR3 is 14 residues. After removal of 5 bases from V and 6 bases from J, the junction contained 9 bases not matched to a gene. CDR1 and CDR2 from the germline V gene are MDHEN and SYDVKM. In DNA form, the CDR3 reads TGTGCCAGCAGTGAGAGGGGACTAGTCGGCGAGCAGTACTTC. This gives the protein CASSERGLVGEQYF.